The T cell receptor beta chain described here comes from a study of T-cell memory formation after mild COVID-19. Study-level points and caveats: Some responding clones appeared in pre-infection memory, suggesting cross-reactive memory joined. Unconfirmed was the SARS-CoV-2 specificity of second-wave clones that peaked on day 37.

The CDR3 has 14 amino acids. The germline CDR1 and CDR2 sequences are MNHEY and SVGAGI. Trimming left V 0 bases short and J 0 bases short, with 5 bases between. This clonotype appeared many times. Antigen: not known. 5'RACE with constant-segment primers yielded barcoded, UMI-tagged TCR alpha and TCR beta cDNA libraries. TCRdb reanalysed the 5' RACE reads using MiXCR and keeps one entry per CDR3 protein. The sample shows around 130,000 distinct CDR3 sequences, approximately 6.2% of them seen only once. V usage is TRBV6-5 and J usage is TRBJ1-1; no firm D call. Material: PBMCs or a T cell subset sorted from them (not recorded which). This receptor was identified in an adult woman who had mild COVID-19 (a few samples of this study predate the infection). Cell type and time point are not known. CDR3 protein: CASSYSELNTEAFF. CDR3 nucleotide sequence: TGTGCCAGCAGTTACTCGGAGTTGAACACTGAAGCTTTCTTT.